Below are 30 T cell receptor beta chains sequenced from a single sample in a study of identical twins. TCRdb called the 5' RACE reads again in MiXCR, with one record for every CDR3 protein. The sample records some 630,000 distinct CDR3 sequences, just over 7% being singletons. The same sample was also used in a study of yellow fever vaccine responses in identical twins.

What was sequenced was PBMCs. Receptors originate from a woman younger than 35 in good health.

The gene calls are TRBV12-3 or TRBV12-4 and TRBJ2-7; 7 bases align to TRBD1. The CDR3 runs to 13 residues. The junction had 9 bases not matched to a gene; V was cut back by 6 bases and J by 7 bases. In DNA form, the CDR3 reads TGTGCCAGCAGCCTCCAGACAGGGTATGAGCAGTACGTC. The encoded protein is CASSLQTGYEQYV.

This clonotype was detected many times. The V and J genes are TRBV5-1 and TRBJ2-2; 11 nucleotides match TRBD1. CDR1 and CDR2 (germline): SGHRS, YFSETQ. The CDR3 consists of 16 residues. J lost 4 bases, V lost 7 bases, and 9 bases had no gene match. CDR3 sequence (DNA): TGCGCCAGCCTCCGGGGGACAGGGGGATTCACCGGGGAGCTGTTTTTT. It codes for CASLRGTGGFTGELFF.

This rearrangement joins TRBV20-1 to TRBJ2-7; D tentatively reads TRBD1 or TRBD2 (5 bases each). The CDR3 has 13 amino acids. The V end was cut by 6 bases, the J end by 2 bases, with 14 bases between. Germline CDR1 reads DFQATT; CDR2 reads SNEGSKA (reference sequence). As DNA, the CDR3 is TGCAGTGCCCTCCCCGGGGCAGCCTACGAGCAGTACTTC. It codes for CSALPGAAYEQYF.

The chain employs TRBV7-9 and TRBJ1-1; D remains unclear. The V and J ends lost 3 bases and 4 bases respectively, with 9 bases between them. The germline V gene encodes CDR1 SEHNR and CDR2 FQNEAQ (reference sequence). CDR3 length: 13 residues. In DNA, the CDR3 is TGTGCCAGCAGCTTCAGCAGTAGCACTGAAGCTTTCTTT. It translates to CASSFSSSTEAFF.

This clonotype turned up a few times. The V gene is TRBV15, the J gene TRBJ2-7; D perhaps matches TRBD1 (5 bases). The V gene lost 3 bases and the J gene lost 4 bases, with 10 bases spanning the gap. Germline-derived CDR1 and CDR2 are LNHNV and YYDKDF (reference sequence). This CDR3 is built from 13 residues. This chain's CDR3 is CATSRQGGYEQYV. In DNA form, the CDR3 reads TGTGCCACCAGCAGGCAGGGTGGGTACGAGCAGTACGTC.

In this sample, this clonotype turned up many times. The CDR3 nucleotides are TGTGCTAGTGGTTCGTCTAGCGGGAGGGTTAATGAGCAGTTCTTC. It specifies CASGSSSGRVNEQFF. This chain links TRBV12-5 with TRBJ2-1; TRBD2 aligns across 12 bases. The CDR3 is 15 amino acids. With V trimmed by 4 bases and J by 7 bases, 5 bases remained unmatched. Germline V lookup: CDR1 LGHNT, CDR2 FRNRAP. Complete variable domain (other parts from reference TRBV12-5 and TRBJ2-1): DARVTQTPRHKVTEMGQEVTMRCQPILGHNTVFWYRQTMMQGLELLAYFRNRAPLDDSGMPKDRFSAEMPDATLATLKIQPSEPRDSAVYFCASGSSSGRVNEQFFGPGTRLTVL.

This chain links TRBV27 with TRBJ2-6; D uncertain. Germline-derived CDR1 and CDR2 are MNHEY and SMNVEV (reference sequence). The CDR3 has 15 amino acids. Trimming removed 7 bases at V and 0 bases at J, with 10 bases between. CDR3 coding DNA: TGTGCCAGCACCCCCGGTGGCTCTGGGGCCAACGTCCTGACTTTC. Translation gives CASTPGGSGANVLTF.

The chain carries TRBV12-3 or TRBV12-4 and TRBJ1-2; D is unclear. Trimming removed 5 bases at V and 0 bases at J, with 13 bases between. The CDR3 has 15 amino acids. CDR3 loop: CASSPQKTSNYGYTF. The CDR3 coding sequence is TGTGCCAGCAGTCCTCAGAAGACATCTAACTATGGCTACACCTTC.

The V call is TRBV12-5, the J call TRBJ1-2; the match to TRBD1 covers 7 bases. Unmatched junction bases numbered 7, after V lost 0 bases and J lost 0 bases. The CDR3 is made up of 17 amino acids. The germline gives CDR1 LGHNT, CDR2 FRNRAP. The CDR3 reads CASGLVTGVLPNYGYTF. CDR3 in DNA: TGTGCTAGTGGTTTGGTTACAGGGGTGCTACCTAACTATGGCTACACCTTC.

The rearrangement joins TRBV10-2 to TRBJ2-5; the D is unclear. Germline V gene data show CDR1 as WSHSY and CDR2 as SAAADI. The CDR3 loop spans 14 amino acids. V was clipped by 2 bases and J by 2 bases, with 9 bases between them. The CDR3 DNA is TGCGCCAGCAGTGAGACGAGGAATCAAGAGACCCAGTACTTC. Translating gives CASSETRNQETQYF.

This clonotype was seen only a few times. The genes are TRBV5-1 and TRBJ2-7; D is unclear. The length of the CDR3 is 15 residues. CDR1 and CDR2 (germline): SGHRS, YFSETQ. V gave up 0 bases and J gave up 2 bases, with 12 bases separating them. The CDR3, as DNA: TGCGCCAGCAGCTTGGTGGCAGGAAGAACCTACGAGCAGTACTTC. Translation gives CASSLVAGRTYEQYF.

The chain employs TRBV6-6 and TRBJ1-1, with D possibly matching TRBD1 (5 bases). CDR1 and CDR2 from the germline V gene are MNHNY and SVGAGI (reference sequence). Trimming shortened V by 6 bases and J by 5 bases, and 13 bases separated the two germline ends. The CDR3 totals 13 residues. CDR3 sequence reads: CASSRSGGTEAFF. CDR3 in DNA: TGTGCCAGCAGCCGATCGGGGGGGACTGAAGCTTTCTTT.

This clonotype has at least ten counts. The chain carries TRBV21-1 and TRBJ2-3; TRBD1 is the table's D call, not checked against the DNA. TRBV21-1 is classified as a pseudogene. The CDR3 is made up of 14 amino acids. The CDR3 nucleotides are TGTGCCAGCACGCGGACAGGGCTCACAGATACGCAGTATTTT. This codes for CASTRTGLTDTQYF.

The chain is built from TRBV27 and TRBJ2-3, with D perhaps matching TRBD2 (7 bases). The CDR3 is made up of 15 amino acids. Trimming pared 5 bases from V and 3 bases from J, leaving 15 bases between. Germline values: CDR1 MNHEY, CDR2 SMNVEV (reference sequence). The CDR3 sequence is CASSVRGAGTDTQYF. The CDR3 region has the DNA TGTGCCAGCAGTGTCCGGGGGGCGGGGACAGATACGCAGTATTTT.

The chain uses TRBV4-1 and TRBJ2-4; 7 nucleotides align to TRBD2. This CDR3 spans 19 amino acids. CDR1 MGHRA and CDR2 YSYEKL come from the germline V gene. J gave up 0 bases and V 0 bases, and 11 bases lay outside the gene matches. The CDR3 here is CASSQDRASGEIAKNIQYF. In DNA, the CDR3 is TGCGCCAGCAGCCAAGATAGAGCTAGCGGAGAGATAGCCAAAAACATTCAGTACTTC.

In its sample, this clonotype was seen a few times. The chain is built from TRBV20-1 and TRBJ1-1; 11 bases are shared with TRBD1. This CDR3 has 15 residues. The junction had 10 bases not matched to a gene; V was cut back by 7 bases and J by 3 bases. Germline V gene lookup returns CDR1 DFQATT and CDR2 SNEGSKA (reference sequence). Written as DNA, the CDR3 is TGCAGTGTACTGGTGGGACAGGGGGGGGACACTGAAGCTTTCTTT. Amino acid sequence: CSVLVGQGGDTEAFF.

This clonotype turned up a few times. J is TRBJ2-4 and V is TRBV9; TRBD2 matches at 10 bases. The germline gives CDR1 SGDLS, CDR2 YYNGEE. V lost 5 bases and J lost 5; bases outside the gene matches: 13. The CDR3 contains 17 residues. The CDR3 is CASSDSVASGSENIQYF. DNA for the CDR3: TGTGCCAGCAGTGACTCCGTGGCTAGCGGGAGTGAAAACATTCAGTACTTC.

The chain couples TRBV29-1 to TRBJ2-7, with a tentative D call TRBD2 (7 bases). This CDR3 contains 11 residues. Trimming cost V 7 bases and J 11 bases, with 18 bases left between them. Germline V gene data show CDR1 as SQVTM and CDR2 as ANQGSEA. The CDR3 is CSGGGREEEYF. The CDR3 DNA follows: TGCAGCGGGGGGGGCAGGGAAGAAGAGTACTTC.

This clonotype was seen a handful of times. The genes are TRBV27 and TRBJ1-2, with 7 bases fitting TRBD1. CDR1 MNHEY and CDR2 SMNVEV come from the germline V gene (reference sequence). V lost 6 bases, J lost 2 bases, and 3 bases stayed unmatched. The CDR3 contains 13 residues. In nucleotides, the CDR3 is TGTGCCAGCAGGCGAGGGGGCAACTATGGCTACACCTTC. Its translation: CASRRGGNYGYTF.

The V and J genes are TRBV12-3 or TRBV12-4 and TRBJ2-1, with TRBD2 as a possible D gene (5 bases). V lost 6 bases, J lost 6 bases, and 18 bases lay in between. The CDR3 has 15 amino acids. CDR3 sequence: CASSEGVSRVNEQFF. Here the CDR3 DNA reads TGTGCCAGCAGCGAGGGAGTCAGCCGTGTCAATGAGCAGTTCTTC.

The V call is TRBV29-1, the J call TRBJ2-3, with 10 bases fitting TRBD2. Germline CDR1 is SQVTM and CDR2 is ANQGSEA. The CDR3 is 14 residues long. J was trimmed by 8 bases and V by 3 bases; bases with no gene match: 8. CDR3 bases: TGCAGCGTTGATCTTCTAGCGGGAGCGGGTACGCAGTATTTT. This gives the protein CSVDLLAGAGTQYF.

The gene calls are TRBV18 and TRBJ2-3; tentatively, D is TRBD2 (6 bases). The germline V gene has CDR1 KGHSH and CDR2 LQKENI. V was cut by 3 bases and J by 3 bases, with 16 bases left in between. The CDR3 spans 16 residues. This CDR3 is CASSPQGGDRTDTQYF. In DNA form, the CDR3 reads TGTGCCAGCTCACCGCAGGGCGGGGATCGAACAGATACGCAGTATTTT.

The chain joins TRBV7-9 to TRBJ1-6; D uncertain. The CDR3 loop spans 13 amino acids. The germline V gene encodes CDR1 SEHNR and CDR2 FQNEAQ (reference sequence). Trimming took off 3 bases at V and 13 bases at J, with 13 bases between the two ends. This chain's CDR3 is CASSFEGQSPLHF. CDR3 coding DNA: TGTGCCAGCAGCTTTGAGGGTCAGAGTCCCCTCCACTTT.

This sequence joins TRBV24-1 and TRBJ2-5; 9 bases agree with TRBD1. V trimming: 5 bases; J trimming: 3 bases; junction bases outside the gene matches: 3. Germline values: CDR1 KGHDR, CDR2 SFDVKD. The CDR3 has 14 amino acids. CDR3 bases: TGTGCCACCAGTGGGGGGACAGGGAAAGAGACCCAGTACTTC. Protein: CATSGGTGKETQYF.

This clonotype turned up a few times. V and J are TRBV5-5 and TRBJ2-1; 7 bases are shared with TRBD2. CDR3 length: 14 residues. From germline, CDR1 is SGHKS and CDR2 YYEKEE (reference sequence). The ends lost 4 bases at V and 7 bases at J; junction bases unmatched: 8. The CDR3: CASSQSGAGNEQFF. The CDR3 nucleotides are TGTGCCAGCAGCCAGAGCGGGGCGGGTAATGAGCAGTTCTTC. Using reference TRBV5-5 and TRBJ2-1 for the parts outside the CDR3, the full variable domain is DAGVTQSPTHLIKTRGQQVTLRCSPISGHKSVSWYQQVLGQGPQFIFQYYEKEERGRGNFPDRFSARQFPNYSSELNVNALLLGDSALYLCASSQSGAGNEQFFGPGTRLTVL.

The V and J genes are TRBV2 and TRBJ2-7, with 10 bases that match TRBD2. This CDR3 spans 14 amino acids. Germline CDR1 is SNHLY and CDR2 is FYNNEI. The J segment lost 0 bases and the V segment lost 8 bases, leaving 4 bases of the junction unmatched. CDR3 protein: CASLAGGYSYEQYF. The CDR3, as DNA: TGTGCCAGCTTAGCGGGAGGCTACTCCTACGAGCAGTACTTC.

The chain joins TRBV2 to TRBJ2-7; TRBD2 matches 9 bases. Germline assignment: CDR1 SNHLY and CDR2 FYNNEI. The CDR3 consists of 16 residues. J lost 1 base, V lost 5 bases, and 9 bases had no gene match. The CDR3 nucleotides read TGTGCCAGCAGTTTAAGCGGGAGGAAAAAATCCTACGAGCAGTACTTC. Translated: CASSLSGRKKSYEQYF.

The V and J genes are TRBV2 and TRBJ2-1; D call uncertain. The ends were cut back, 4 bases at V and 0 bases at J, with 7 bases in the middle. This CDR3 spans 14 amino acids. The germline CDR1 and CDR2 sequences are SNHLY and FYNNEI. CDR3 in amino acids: CASSVQSSYNEQFF. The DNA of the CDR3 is TGTGCCAGCAGTGTACAAAGCTCCTACAATGAGCAGTTCTTC.

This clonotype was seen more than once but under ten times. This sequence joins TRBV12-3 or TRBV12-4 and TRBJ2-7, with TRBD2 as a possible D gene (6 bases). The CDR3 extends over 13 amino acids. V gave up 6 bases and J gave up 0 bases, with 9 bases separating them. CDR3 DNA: TGTGCCAGCAGCACCGGGAGCTCCTACGAGCAGTACGTC. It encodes CASSTGSSYEQYV.

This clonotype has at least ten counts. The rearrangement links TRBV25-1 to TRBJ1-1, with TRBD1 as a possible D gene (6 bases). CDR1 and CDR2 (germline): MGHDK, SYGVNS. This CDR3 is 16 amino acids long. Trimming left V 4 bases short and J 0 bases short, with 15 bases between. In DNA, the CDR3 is TGTGCCAGCAGTGCGGGAAGGGACACCCTGAACACTGAAGCTTTCTTT. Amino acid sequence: CASSAGRDTLNTEAFF.